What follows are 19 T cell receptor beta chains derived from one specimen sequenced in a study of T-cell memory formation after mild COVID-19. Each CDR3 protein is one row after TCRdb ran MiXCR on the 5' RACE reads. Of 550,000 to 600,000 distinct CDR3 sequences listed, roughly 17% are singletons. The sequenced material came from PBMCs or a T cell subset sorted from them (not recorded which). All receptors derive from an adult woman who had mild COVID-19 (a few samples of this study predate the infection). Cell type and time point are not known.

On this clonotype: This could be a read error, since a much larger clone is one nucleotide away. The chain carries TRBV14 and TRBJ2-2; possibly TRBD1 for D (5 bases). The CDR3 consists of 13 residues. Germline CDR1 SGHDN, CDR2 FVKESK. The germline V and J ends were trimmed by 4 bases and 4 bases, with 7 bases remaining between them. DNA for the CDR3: TGTGCCAGCAGCCTACAGGTCACCGGGGAGCTGTTTTTT. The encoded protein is CASSLQVTGELFF.

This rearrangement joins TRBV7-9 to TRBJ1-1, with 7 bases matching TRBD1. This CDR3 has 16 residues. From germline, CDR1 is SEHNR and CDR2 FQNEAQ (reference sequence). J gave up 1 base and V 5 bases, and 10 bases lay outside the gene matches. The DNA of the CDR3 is TGTGCCAGCAGCAAGGGACAGCTCAGGGAGAACACTGAAGCTTTCTTT. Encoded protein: CASSKGQLRENTEAFF.

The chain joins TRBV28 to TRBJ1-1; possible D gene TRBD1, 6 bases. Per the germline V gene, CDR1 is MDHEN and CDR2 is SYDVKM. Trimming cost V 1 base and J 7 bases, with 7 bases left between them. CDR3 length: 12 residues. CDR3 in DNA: TGTGCCAGCAGTTTATTAGGGGGTGAAGCTTTCTTT. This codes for CASSLLGGEAFF.

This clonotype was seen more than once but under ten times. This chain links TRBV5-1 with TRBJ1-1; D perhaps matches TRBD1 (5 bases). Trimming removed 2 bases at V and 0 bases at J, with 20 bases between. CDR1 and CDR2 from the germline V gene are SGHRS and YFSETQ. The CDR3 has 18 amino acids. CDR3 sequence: CASSLPPLGQGLNTEAFF. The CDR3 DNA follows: TGCGCCAGCAGCTTACCACCCCTTGGACAAGGGCTGAACACTGAAGCTTTCTTT.

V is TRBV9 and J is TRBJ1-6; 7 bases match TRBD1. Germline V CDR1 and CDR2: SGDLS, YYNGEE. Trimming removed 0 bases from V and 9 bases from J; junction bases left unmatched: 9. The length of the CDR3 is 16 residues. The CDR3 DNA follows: TGTGCCAGCAGCGTAGCACCGACAGGGCTTTCTTCACCCCTCCACTTT. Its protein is CASSVAPTGLSSPLHF. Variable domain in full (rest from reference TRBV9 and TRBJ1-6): DSGVTQTPKHLITATGQRVTLRCSPRSGDLSVYWYQQSLDQGLQFLIQYYNGEERAKGNILERFSAQQFPDLHSELNLSSLELGDSALYFCASSVAPTGLSSPLHFGNGTRLTVT.

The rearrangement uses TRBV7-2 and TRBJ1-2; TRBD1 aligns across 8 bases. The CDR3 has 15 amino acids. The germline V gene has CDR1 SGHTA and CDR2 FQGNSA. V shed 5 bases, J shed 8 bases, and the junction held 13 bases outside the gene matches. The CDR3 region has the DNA TGTGCCAGCAGCCCTATATCCAGGGGGCGTTCGGGCTACACCTTC. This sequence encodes CASSPISRGRSGYTF.

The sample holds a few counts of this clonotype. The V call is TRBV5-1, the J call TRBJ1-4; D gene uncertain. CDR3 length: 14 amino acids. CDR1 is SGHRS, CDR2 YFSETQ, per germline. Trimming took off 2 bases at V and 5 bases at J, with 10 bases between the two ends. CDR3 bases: TGCGCCAGCAGCTTATCAAATCAGAATGAAAAACTGTTTTTT. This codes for CASSLSNQNEKLFF.

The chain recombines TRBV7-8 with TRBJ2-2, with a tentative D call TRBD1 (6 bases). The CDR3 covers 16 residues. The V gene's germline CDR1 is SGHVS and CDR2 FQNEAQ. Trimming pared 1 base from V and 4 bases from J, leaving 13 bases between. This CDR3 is CASSLESNRVTGELFF. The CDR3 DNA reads TGTGCCAGCAGCTTAGAAAGCAACAGGGTCACCGGGGAGCTGTTTTTT. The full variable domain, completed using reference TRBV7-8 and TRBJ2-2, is GAGVSQSPRYKVAKRGQDVALRCDPISGHVSLFWYQQALGQGPEFLTYFQNEAQLDKSGLPSDRFFAERPEGSVSTLKIQRTQQEDSAVYLCASSLESNRVTGELFFGEGSRLTVL.

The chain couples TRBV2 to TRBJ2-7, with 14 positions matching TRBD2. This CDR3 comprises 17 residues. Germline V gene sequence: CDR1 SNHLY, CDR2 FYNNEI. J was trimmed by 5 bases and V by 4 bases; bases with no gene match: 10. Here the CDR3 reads CASSATMTSGRADEQYF. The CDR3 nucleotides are TGTGCCAGCAGTGCAACTATGACTAGCGGGAGGGCTGACGAGCAGTACTTC.

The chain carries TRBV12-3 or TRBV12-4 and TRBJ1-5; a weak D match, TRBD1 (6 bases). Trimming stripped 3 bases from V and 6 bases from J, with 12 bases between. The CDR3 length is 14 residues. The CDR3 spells CASSFRGASQPQHF. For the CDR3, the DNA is TGTGCCAGCAGTTTTAGGGGGGCCAGTCAGCCCCAGCATTTT.

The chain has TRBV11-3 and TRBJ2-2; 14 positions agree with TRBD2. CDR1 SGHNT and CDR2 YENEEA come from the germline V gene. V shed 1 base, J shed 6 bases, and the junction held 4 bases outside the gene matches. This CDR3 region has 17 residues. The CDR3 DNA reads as TGTGCCAGCAGCTTAGGGACTAGCGGGAGGAAATCCGGGGAGCTGTTTTTT. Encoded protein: CASSLGTSGRKSGELFF.

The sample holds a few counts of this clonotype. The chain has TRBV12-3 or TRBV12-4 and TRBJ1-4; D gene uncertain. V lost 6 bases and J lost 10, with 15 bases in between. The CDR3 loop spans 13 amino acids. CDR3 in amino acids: CASSHNSGVKLFF. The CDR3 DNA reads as TGTGCCAGCAGCCACAACAGCGGAGTAAAACTGTTTTTT.

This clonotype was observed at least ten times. This CDR3 reads CASSLGDRAGTEAFF. In DNA form, the CDR3 reads TGTGCCAGCAGCTTAGGGGACAGGGCTGGGACTGAAGCTTTCTTT. The V gene is TRBV7-9, the J gene TRBJ1-1; 9 bases fit TRBD1. This CDR3 comprises 15 residues. Germline CDR1 SEHNR, CDR2 FQNEAQ (reference sequence). Trimming removed 1 base from V and 5 bases from J; junction bases left unmatched: 5.

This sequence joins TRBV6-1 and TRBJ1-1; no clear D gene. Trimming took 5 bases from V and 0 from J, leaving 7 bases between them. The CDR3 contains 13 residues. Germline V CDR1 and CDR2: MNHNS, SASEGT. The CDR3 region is CASSRAMNTEAFF. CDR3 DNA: TGTGCCAGCAGTCGGGCGATGAACACTGAAGCTTTCTTT.

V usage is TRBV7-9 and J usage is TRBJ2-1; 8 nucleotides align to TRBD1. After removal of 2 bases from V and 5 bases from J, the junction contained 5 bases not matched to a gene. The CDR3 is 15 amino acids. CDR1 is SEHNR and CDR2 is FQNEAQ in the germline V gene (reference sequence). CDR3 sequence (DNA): TGTGCCAGCAGCTTATGGGCAGGGGGCCACAATGAGCAGTTCTTC. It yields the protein CASSLWAGGHNEQFF.

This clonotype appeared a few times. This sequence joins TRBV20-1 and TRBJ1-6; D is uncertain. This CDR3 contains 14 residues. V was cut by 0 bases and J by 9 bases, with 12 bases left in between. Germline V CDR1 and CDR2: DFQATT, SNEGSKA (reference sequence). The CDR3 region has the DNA TGCAGTGCTAGAGATTTGGCTAGTGGTTCACCCCTCCACTTT. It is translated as CSARDLASGSPLHF.

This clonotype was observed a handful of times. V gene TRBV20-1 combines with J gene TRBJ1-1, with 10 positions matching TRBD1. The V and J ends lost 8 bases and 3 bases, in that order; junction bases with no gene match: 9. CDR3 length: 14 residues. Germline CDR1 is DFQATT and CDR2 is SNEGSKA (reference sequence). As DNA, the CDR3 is TGCAGTTTTGACAGGGGGCAGGGAGACACTGAAGCTTTCTTT. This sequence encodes CSFDRGQGDTEAFF.

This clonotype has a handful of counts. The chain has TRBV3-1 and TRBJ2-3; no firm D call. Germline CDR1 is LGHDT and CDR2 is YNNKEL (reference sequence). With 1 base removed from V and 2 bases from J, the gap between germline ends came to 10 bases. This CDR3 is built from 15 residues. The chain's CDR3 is CASSQGDLNTDTQYF. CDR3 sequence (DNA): TGTGCCAGCAGCCAAGGGGATTTGAACACAGATACGCAGTATTTT.

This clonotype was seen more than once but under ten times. In DNA form, the CDR3 reads TGTGCCAGCAGCCAGACAGCTAACTATGGCTACACCTTC. Translation: CASSQTANYGYTF. The V and J genes are TRBV7-9 and TRBJ1-2; weak D call: TRBD1 (5 bases). V was pared by 5 bases and J by 0 bases, with 7 bases between. The length of the CDR3 is 13 residues. Germline V gives CDR1 SEHNR, CDR2 FQNEAQ (reference sequence).